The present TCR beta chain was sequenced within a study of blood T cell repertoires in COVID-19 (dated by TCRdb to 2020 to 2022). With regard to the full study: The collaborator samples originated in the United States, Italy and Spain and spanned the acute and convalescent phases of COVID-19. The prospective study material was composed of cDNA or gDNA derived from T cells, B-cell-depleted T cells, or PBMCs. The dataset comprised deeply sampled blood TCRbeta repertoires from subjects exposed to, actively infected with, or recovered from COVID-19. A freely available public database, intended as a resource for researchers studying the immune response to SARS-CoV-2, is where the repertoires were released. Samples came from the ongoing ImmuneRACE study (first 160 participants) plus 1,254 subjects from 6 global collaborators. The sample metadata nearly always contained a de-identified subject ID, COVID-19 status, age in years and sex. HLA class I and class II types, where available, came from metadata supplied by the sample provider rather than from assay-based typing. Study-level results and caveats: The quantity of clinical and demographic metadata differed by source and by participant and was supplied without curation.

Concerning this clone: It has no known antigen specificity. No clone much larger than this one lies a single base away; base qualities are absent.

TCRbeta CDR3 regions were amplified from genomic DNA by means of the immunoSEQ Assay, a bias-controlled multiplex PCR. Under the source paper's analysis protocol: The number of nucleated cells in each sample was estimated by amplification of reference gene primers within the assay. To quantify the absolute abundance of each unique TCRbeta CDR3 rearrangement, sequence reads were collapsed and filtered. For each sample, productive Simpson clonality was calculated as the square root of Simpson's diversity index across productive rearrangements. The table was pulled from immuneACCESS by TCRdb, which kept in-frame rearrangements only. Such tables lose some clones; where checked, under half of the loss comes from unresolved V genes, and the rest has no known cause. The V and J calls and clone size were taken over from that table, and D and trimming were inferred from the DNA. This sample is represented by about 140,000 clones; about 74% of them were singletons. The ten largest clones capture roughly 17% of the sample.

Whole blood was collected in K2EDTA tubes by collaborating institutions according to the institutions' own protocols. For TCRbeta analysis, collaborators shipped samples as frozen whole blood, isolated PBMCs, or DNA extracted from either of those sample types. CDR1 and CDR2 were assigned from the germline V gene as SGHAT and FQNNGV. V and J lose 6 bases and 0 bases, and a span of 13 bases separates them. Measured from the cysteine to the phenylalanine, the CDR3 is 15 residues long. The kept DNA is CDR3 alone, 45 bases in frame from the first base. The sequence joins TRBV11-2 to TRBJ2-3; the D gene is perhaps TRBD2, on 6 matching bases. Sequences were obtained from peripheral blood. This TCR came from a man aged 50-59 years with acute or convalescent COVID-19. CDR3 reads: CASSNSAGSTDTQYF. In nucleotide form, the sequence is TGTGCCAGCAGTAATAGCGCGGGGAGCACAGATACGCAGTATTTT.